These 13 T cell receptor beta chains share one sample of origin, sequenced in a study of T-cell reconstitution after alpha-beta-depleted transplantation in children. TCRbeta library construction was performed incorporating unique molecular identifiers. TCRdb used MiXCR to reprocess the PCR reads, holding one entry per CDR3 protein. The sample lists roughly 570,000 distinct CDR3 sequences, 27% occurring once. The sample in question was PBMCs, obtained before TCRalphabeta/CD19-depleted stem cell transplant. The receptors were gathered from a boy in the first two years of life with Wiskott-Aldrich syndrome, due to receive a stem cell transplant.

This sequence joins TRBV15 and TRBJ2-5; TRBD2 matches at 9 bases. There are 18 residues in the CDR3. J lost 6 bases, V lost 3 bases, and 17 bases had no gene match. CDR1 and CDR2 (germline): LNHNV, YYDKDF (reference sequence). CDR3 nucleotide sequence: TGTGCCACCAGCAGGCTCCTCGGACTAGCGCGGGGTAGTAAGACCCAGTACTTC. Translation: CATSRLLGLARGSKTQYF.

The gene calls are TRBV6-5 and TRBJ1-3, with unresolved D. V shed 4 bases and J shed 4 bases, with 8 bases lying between them. The germline gives CDR1 MNHEY, CDR2 SVGAGI. This CDR3 has 13 amino acids. The CDR3 here is CASSSAWGNTIYF. Here the CDR3 DNA reads TGTGCCAGCAGTTCCGCATGGGGAAACACCATATATTTT.

This clonotype was recorded a few times. The V gene is TRBV24-1, the J gene TRBJ1-5; 7 bases align to TRBD1. Germline assignment: CDR1 KGHDR and CDR2 SFDVKD. With 4 bases clipped from V and 4 bases from J, the junction kept 3 bases outside the gene matches. This CDR3 comprises 14 residues. The CDR3: CATSDGQENQPQHF. The CDR3 DNA is TGTGCCACCAGTGACGGACAGGAAAATCAGCCCCAGCATTTT.

J is TRBJ2-5 and V is TRBV7-8; unclear D gene. The germline CDR1 and CDR2 sequences are SGHVS and FQNEAQ. V was clipped by 5 bases and J by 7 bases, with 14 bases between them. The CDR3 runs 13 residues. The CDR3 nucleotides are TGTGCCAGCAGCCAAGGAAGTTTGGGGACCCAGTACTTC. Translated: CASSQGSLGTQYF.

V is TRBV28 and J is TRBJ2-7, with D possibly being TRBD1 (5 bases). Germline V gene data show CDR1 as MDHEN and CDR2 as SYDVKM. This CDR3 has 13 amino acids. Trimming shortened V by 2 bases and J by 5 bases, and 10 bases separated the two germline ends. The CDR3 sequence: CASSLPAGNEQYF. The CDR3 DNA reads as TGTGCCAGCAGTTTACCGGCAGGGAACGAGCAGTACTTC.

The genes are TRBV5-8 and TRBJ2-3, with TRBD2 identical over 12 bases. The CDR3 spans 16 residues. Germline assignment: CDR1 SGHTS and CDR2 YDEGEE. V was clipped by 4 bases and J by 7 bases; unmatched bases: 10. CDR3 loop: CASSLRLAGEGYTQYF. The CDR3 DNA reads TGTGCCAGCAGCCTGAGACTAGCGGGAGAGGGGTATACGCAGTATTTT. Based on the CDR3 plus reference TRBV5-8 and TRBJ2-3, the full variable domain is EAGVTQSPTHLIKTRGQQATLRCSPISGHTSVYWYQQALGLGLQFLLWYDEGEERNRGNFPPRFSGRQFPNYSSELNVNALELEDSALYLCASSLRLAGEGYTQYFGPGTRLTVL.

The J gene is TRBJ2-3, the V gene TRBV10-3; the D gene is possibly TRBD2 (5 bases). CDR3 length equals 13 residues. Germline-derived CDR1 and CDR2 are ENHRY and SYGVKD. Trimming cost V 8 bases and J 5 bases, with 14 bases left between them. CDR3: CAIGKESGDTQYF. The CDR3 nucleotides are TGTGCCATCGGAAAAGAGAGCGGAGATACGCAGTATTTT.

The sample holds a few counts of this clonotype. The rearrangement joins TRBV20-1 to TRBJ2-5; D gene unclear. V was trimmed by 5 bases and J by 5 bases, leaving 15 bases between them. This CDR3 is 13 amino acids long. Germline CDR1 DFQATT, CDR2 SNEGSKA (reference sequence). The CDR3 is CSAAEANRETQYF. The CDR3 nucleotides are TGCAGTGCTGCGGAAGCCAACCGGGAGACCCAGTACTTC.

J is TRBJ2-7 and V is TRBV6-4; 7 bases are shared with TRBD2. The CDR3 loop spans 16 amino acids. The germline CDR1 and CDR2 sequences are MRHNA and SNTAGT. The ends lost 4 bases at V and 2 bases at J; junction bases unmatched: 11. The CDR3 region is CASSGQPGLQTYEQYF. CDR3 sequence (DNA): TGTGCCAGCAGTGGCCAACCGGGACTACAAACCTACGAGCAGTACTTC.

The J gene is TRBJ2-1, the V gene TRBV9; 11 nucleotides match TRBD2. CDR3 length equals 18 residues. CDR1 is SGDLS and CDR2 is YYNGEE in the germline V gene. The trim removed 0 bases at V and 3 bases at J, leaving 8 bases unmatched. The CDR3 DNA sequence: TGTGCCAGCAGCGTAGCTCTGACTAGCGGGGAAGGCTACAATGAGCAGTTCTTC. Protein product: CASSVALTSGEGYNEQFF.

This clonotype was seen a handful of times. This chain uses TRBV20-1 with TRBJ1-2, with D maybe TRBD1 (5 bases). Trimming removed 2 bases from V and 4 bases from J, with 11 bases in between. Germline CDR1 and CDR2: DFQATT and SNEGSKA (reference sequence). This CDR3 contains 13 residues. CDR3 DNA: TGCAGTGCTAGATTCAGGGATGGCTATGGCTACACCTTC. Amino acid sequence: CSARFRDGYGYTF.

This clonotype was seen a handful of times. The rearrangement joins TRBV12-3 or TRBV12-4 to TRBJ2-7; D is unresolved. The CDR3 has 12 amino acids. The ends were cut back, 5 bases at V and 3 bases at J, with 8 bases in the middle. The CDR3 reads CASSDRSYEQYF. The CDR3 DNA sequence: TGTGCCAGCAGTGACCGAAGCTACGAGCAGTACTTC.

CDR3 in amino acids: CASSVGVGRGGETQYF. Written as DNA, the CDR3 is TGTGCCAGCAGCGTAGGGGTCGGGAGGGGTGGGGAGACCCAGTACTTC. The rearrangement links TRBV9 to TRBJ2-5; 8 nucleotides align to TRBD2. Germline V gene sequence: CDR1 SGDLS, CDR2 YYNGEE. V lost 0 bases to trimming and J lost 5 bases; unmatched junction nucleotides: 9. This CDR3 has 16 residues.